This T cell receptor (beta chain) appears in the sequencing data of a study of Graves' ophthalmopathy and Graves' hyperthyroidism. The sequenced template was RNA, covering the TCR beta CDR3 region. The authors performed first-round RT-PCR with HTBI primers and then a second-round multiplex PCR. TCRdb re-derived calls from the multiplex PCR reads in MiXCR, one entry per CDR3 protein. The repertoire holds roughly 380,000 distinct CDR3 sequences, approximately 15% seen once, with 7% in the top ten. This clonotype showed up many times. Source material: peripheral blood. This TCR came from a woman younger than 30 with stable Graves' hyperthyroidism.

CDR3 sequence (DNA): TGTGCCAGCAGCCTTGGATCGGCGGGAGGCCAAGAGACCCAGTACTTC. It is translated as CASSLGSAGGQETQYF. V gene TRBV5-5 combines with J gene TRBJ2-5; 8 bases line up with TRBD2. The CDR3 runs 16 residues. In germline, CDR1 is SGHKS, CDR2 YYEKEE (reference sequence). Losses at the gene ends were 4 bases for V and 1 base for J; bases not matched to a gene: 9.